Here is one TCR beta chain with its context. What it recognizes is unknown. These data come from a study of blood T cells in healthy people across ages. Whole-study results and caveats: Versus aged donors, long-lived donors had higher diversity and more naive CD4+ cells.

Primed by a sample-barcoded 5' primer and a J-beta primer mix, a second PCR proceeded for roughly 7 to 11 cycles. The template-switch adaptor was a 5' adaptor with 12 random nucleotides. It tagged each cDNA molecule. At least 2.5 million CDR3-containing paired-end reads were obtained per sample. TCRdb reprocessed the 5' RACE reads with MiXCR, giving one entry per CDR3 protein. In the table there are approximately 690,000 distinct CDR3 sequences, 35% to 50% of which are singletons. Each sample provided at least 6 micrograms of extracted total RNA. Sequences were obtained from blood. The source of this sequence is an elderly man in good health.

The CDR3 reads CASSQPETQYF. CDR3 nucleotides: TGTGCCAGCAGCCAGCCAGAGACCCAGTACTTC. J is TRBJ2-5 and V is TRBV6-2 or TRBV6-3; D not certain. In germline, CDR1 is MNHEY, CDR2 SVGEGT. This CDR3 has 11 amino acids. V was trimmed by 6 bases and J by 4 bases, leaving 6 bases between them.